A single sample gave rise to the 10 T cell receptor beta chains below, sequenced in a study of blood T cell repertoires in COVID-19. The repertoire was sequenced with immunoSEQ multiplex PCR; TCRdb's copy has only in-frame clones and lacks some. The sample records 250,000 to 350,000 clones, 90% being singletons. Sequencing was performed on PBMCs or T cells enriched from blood (not recorded which). All receptors come from a woman between 18 and 29 years old with acute COVID-19.

This clone was observed a handful of times. The rearrangement joins TRBV18 to TRBJ2-7, with 7 bases matching TRBD2. After removal of 3 bases from V and 6 bases from J, the junction contained 5 bases not matched to a gene. Germline V CDR1 and CDR2: KGHSH, LQKENI. The CDR3 spans 13 residues. CDR3 sequence reads: CASSPAAGSEQYF. In DNA form, the CDR3 reads TGTGCCAGCTCACCGGCAGCGGGGAGCGAGCAGTACTTC.

The chain links TRBV2 to TRBJ2-7; 12 bases are shared with TRBD2. The CDR3 contains 17 residues. Germline-derived CDR1 and CDR2 are SNHLY and FYNNEI. V lost 6 bases and J lost 0; bases outside the gene matches: 9. CDR3 DNA sequence: TGTGCCAGCAGCGCCCCGGGACTAGCGGGCCTCTCCTACGAGCAGTACTTC. Protein product: CASSAPGLAGLSYEQYF.

The chain links TRBV3-1 (or the pseudogene TRBV3-2) to TRBJ1-2; perhaps TRBD1 as D (5 bases). The CDR3 length is 15 residues. V dropped 4 bases and J dropped 1 base, with 13 bases sitting between them. The V gene's germline CDR1 is LGHDT and CDR2 YNNKEL (reference sequence). CDR3 sequence: CASSLSIQVNYGYTF. The CDR3 DNA reads as TGTGCCAGCAGCCTAAGTATACAGGTTAACTATGGCTACACCTTC.

The V call is TRBV6-4, the J call TRBJ2-2, with D maybe TRBD2 (6 bases). This CDR3 contains 15 residues. Per the germline V gene, CDR1 is MRHNA and CDR2 is SNTAGT. Trimming cost V 4 bases and J 4 bases, with 13 bases left between them. CDR3 sequence reads: CASSAQWRGTGELFF. The DNA for the CDR3 is TGTGCCAGCAGTGCCCAATGGCGGGGCACCGGGGAGCTGTTTTTT.

The chain joins TRBV7-2 to TRBJ2-1, with 13 positions matching TRBD2. After removal of 4 bases from V and 9 bases from J, the junction contained 9 bases not matched to a gene. Germline V lookup: CDR1 SGHTA, CDR2 FQGNSA. The CDR3 is 16 residues long. CDR3 loop: CASSSPRLAGGGEQFF. CDR3 nucleotide sequence: TGTGCCAGCAGCTCTCCCAGACTAGCGGGAGGCGGTGAGCAGTTCTTC.

The chain carries TRBV3-1 (or the pseudogene TRBV3-2) and TRBJ1-2; D is possibly TRBD1 (5 bases). V lost 6 bases, J lost 2 bases, and 13 bases lay in between. The CDR3 consists of 14 residues. The V gene's germline CDR1 is LGHDT and CDR2 YNNKEL (reference sequence). This CDR3 is CASSRAGLNYGYTF. DNA of the CDR3: TGTGCCAGCAGTAGGGCAGGGCTAAACTATGGCTACACCTTC.

V and J are TRBV4-2 and TRBJ2-3, with 8 bases that match TRBD2. V lost 0 bases, J lost 6 bases, and 5 bases stayed unmatched. This CDR3 is built from 15 residues. The germline gives CDR1 LGHNA, CDR2 YNFKEQ. The CDR3 DNA sequence: TGTGCCAGCAGCCAAGATAGGGCTAGCGGGGATACGCAGTATTTT. Protein product: CASSQDRASGDTQYF.

In this sample, this clone turned up once. This rearrangement joins TRBV27 to TRBJ1-2; D remains ambiguous. The CDR3 covers 13 residues. Trimming stripped 4 bases from V and 7 bases from J, with 13 bases between. CDR1 and CDR2 from the germline V gene are MNHEY and SMNVEV (reference sequence). The CDR3 sequence: CASSSSGIGGYTF. DNA of the CDR3: TGTGCCAGCAGTTCCTCAGGAATAGGTGGCTACACCTTC.

The V call is TRBV7-9, the J call TRBJ1-2; TRBD1 agrees at 10 bases. The CDR3 is made up of 16 amino acids. The V gene end was trimmed by 2 bases and the J gene end by 0 bases; junction bases not matched to a gene: 3. In germline, CDR1 is SEHNR, CDR2 FQNEAQ (reference sequence). The CDR3 DNA reads TGTGCCAGCAGCTTAAGTGACAGGGGGCCTAACTATGGCTACACCTTC. This encodes CASSLSDRGPNYGYTF.

The chain employs TRBV6-5 and TRBJ2-5; 7 nucleotides agree with TRBD2. Germline CDR1 MNHEY, CDR2 SVGAGI. The CDR3 runs to 15 residues. With 1 base clipped from V and 5 bases from J, the junction kept 7 bases outside the gene matches. In nucleotides, the CDR3 is TGTGCCAGCAGTTACTTATCTGGGAGGGGCGAGACCCAGTACTTC. Protein: CASSYLSGRGETQYF.